These 12 T cell receptor beta chains came from one sample sequenced in a study of blood T cell repertoires in COVID-19. Generated by immunoSEQ multiplex PCR, the TCRdb table keeps only in-frame clones and is missing some. The sample contains roughly 200,000 clones, roughly 88% of which appear only once. What was sequenced was peripheral blood. Source of these receptors: a woman in her 40s with COVID-19, enrolled during active disease.

The J gene is TRBJ2-7, the V gene TRBV6-5, with D maybe TRBD2 (5 bases). Trimming pared 4 bases from V and 7 bases from J, leaving 17 bases between. Germline V gene lookup returns CDR1 MNHEY and CDR2 SVGAGI. CDR3 length: 14 amino acids. Here the CDR3 reads CASSLGLSKNEQYF. The DNA for the CDR3 is TGTGCCAGCAGTTTAGGACTCAGTAAAAATGAGCAGTACTTC.

V is TRBV5-1 and J is TRBJ2-5; 9 bases are a match to TRBD1. CDR1 and CDR2 from the germline V gene are SGHRS and YFSETQ. There are 18 residues in the CDR3. With V trimmed by 0 bases and J by 5 bases, 14 bases remained unmatched. The CDR3, as DNA: TGCGCCAGCAGCTTGGGCCTCTTAACAGGGGGCGTAGCGGAGACCCAGTACTTC. Translating it yields CASSLGLLTGGVAETQYF. Variable domain in full (rest from reference TRBV5-1 and TRBJ2-5): KAGVTQTPRYLIKTRGQQVTLSCSPISGHRSVSWYQQTPGQGLQFLFEYFSETQRNKGNFPGRFSGRQFSNSRSEMNVSTLELGDSALYLCASSLGLLTGGVAETQYFGPGTRLLVL.

The chain's CDR3 is CASSVDPSGAKTQYF. The CDR3 DNA sequence: TGTGCCAGCAGCGTAGACCCTAGCGGGGCCAAGACCCAGTACTTC. The gene calls are TRBV9 and TRBJ2-5, with TRBD2 matching 9 bases. Germline V gene sequence: CDR1 SGDLS, CDR2 YYNGEE. The trim removed 0 bases at V and 6 bases at J, leaving 6 bases unmatched. The CDR3 sequence is 15 residues long.

The gene calls are TRBV28 and TRBJ1-2; possibly TRBD1 for D (6 bases). Trimming left V 4 bases short and J 4 bases short, with 13 bases between. CDR1 MDHEN and CDR2 SYDVKM come from the germline V gene. There are 14 residues in the CDR3. CDR3 bases: TGTGCCAGCAGTTCCGGGGGGCAAGGCTATGGCTACACCTTC. Protein product: CASSSGGQGYGYTF.

Only one count was recorded for this clone. The V gene is TRBV4-1, the J gene TRBJ2-5; 11 bases map to TRBD2. Germline assignment: CDR1 MGHRA and CDR2 YSYEKL. V was clipped by 0 bases and J by 3 bases; unmatched bases: 6. CDR3 size: 17 residues. CDR3 DNA sequence: TGCGCCAGCAGCCAAGATCTGCTTAGCGGGGGGGAAGAGACCCAGTACTTC. It encodes CASSQDLLSGGEETQYF.

V is TRBV19 and J is TRBJ1-1; D not resolved. CDR3 length: 16 residues. V lost 3 bases, J lost 1 base, and 15 bases lay in between. The germline V gene has CDR1 LNHDA and CDR2 SQIVND (reference sequence). CDR3 nucleotide sequence: TGTGCCAGTAGTATTTTCAAACGGCCAGGGAACACTGAAGCTTTCTTT. Translating gives CASSIFKRPGNTEAFF.

J is TRBJ1-5 and V is TRBV28; weak D call: TRBD1 (6 bases). V shed 5 bases and J shed 1 base, with 15 bases lying between them. The CDR3 runs 16 residues. CDR1 is MDHEN and CDR2 is SYDVKM in the germline V gene. The CDR3: CASSGAGQGSNQPQHF. CDR3 nucleotides: TGTGCCAGCAGTGGCGCAGGGCAGGGGAGCAATCAGCCCCAGCATTTT.

The genes are TRBV14 and TRBJ2-7, with D possibly TRBD2 on 6 matching bases. The CDR3 covers 15 residues. The germline V gene has CDR1 SGHDN and CDR2 FVKESK. The ends were cut back, 5 bases at V and 2 bases at J, with 16 bases in the middle. The CDR3 DNA reads as TGTGCCAGCAGCAAGTACGGGACTGACACCTACGAGCAGTACTTC. Translating gives CASSKYGTDTYEQYF. The full variable domain, with the rest looked up from reference TRBV14 and TRBJ2-7, is EAGVTQFPSHSVIEKGQTVTLRCDPISGHDNLYWYRRVMGKEIKFLLHFVKESKQDESGMPNNRFLAERTGGTYSTLKVQPAELEDSGVYFCASSKYGTDTYEQYFGPGTRLTVT.

This chain connects TRBV7-2 to TRBJ1-5; the D is unclear. V dropped 5 bases and J dropped 2 bases, with 16 bases sitting between them. CDR1 and CDR2 from the germline V gene are SGHTA and FQGNSA. The CDR3 runs to 16 residues. CDR3 sequence: CASSPAGLRGNQPQHF. CDR3 nucleotides: TGTGCCAGCAGCCCGGCGGGTCTAAGGGGCAATCAGCCCCAGCATTTT. The whole variable domain, remainder taken from reference TRBV7-2 and TRBJ1-5, is GAGVSQSPSNKVTEKGKDVELRCDPISGHTALYWYRQSLGQGLEFLIYFQGNSAPDKSGLPSDRFSAERTGGSVSTLTIQRTQQEDSAVYLCASSPAGLRGNQPQHFGDGTRLSIL.

CDR3 sequence (DNA): TGTGCCAGCAGCCCGAAAGCCTCGGAGGCTTTCTTT. This encodes CASSPKASEAFF. The rearrangement uses TRBV7-8 and TRBJ1-1, with D unresolved. The germline V gene encodes CDR1 SGHVS and CDR2 FQNEAQ. There are 12 residues in the CDR3. The V and J ends lost 5 bases and 11 bases respectively, with 15 bases between them. Together with reference TRBV7-8 and TRBJ1-1, the CDR3 gives the full variable domain: GAGVSQSPRYKVAKRGQDVALRCDPISGHVSLFWYQQALGQGPEFLTYFQNEAQLDKSGLPSDRFFAERPEGSVSTLKIQRTQQEDSAVYLCASSPKASEAFFGQGTRLTVV.

The chain recombines TRBV9 with TRBJ2-3; no clear D gene. Germline values: CDR1 SGDLS, CDR2 YYNGEE. Trimming took 3 bases from V and 5 from J, leaving 16 bases between them. CDR3 length equals 15 residues. CDR3 region: CASSAPAVTGDTQYF. CDR3 bases: TGTGCCAGCAGCGCCCCGGCCGTGACTGGAGATACGCAGTATTTT.

The V and J genes are TRBV9 and TRBJ1-2; 7 bases agree with TRBD1. This CDR3 spans 15 amino acids. Germline CDR1 and CDR2: SGDLS and YYNGEE. Trimming took 4 bases from V and 4 from J; bases not matched to a gene: 10. CDR3 bases: TGTGCCAGCAGCATACCCGACAGGGAGTTCTATGGCTACACCTTC. It codes for CASSIPDREFYGYTF.